One sample yielded the 13 T cell receptor beta chains listed below, sequenced in a study of PD-1 blockade in classical Hodgkin lymphoma. Time point in this sample: cycle 4 day 1 (C4D1), after more than 5 weeks of nivolumab. Each and every patient relapsed after autologous stem cell transplantation, and patients got differing brentuximab vedotin exposure. Sequencing used immunoSEQ multiplex PCR; TCRdb keeps in-frame clones, though not all of them. The top ten hold about 40% of the sample, which has about 20,000 clones, 60% to 85% seen once. The specimen was peripheral blood mononuclear cells (PBMCs), collected before the fourth cycle of nivolumab. These receptor sequences come from a human donor with classical Hodgkin lymphoma.

This rearrangement joins TRBV30 to TRBJ2-3; no reliable D call. Germline V lookup: CDR1 GTSNPN, CDR2 SVGIG (reference sequence). Deletions cut 2 bases from V and 0 bases from J, with 6 bases between. The CDR3 spans 13 residues. The CDR3 sequence is CAWSSTSTDTQYF. CDR3 nucleotide sequence: TGTGCCTGGAGTTCAACTAGCACAGATACGCAGTATTTT.

V and J are TRBV2 and TRBJ1-2; no reliable D call. Trimming shortened V by 6 bases and J by 4 bases, and 6 bases separated the two germline ends. This CDR3 has 11 amino acids. Germline V CDR1 and CDR2: SNHLY, FYNNEI. In DNA, the CDR3 is TGTGCCAGCAGACTCTCCTATGGCTACACCTTC. It codes for CASRLSYGYTF.

This sequence joins TRBV5-1 and TRBJ2-7; D may correspond to TRBD1 or TRBD2 (5 bases each). This CDR3 spans 15 amino acids. V gave up 0 bases and J gave up 0 bases, with 10 bases separating them. Germline V lookup: CDR1 SGHRS, CDR2 YFSETQ. The CDR3 protein is CASSLDGTHSYEQYF. Written as DNA, the CDR3 is TGCGCCAGCAGCTTGGATGGGACGCACTCCTACGAGCAGTACTTC. Full variable domain (outside the CDR3, taken from reference TRBV5-1 and TRBJ2-7): KAGVTQTPRYLIKTRGQQVTLSCSPISGHRSVSWYQQTPGQGLQFLFEYFSETQRNKGNFPGRFSGRQFSNSRSEMNVSTLELGDSALYLCASSLDGTHSYEQYFGPGTRLTVT.

The chain carries TRBV7-8 and TRBJ1-2; 11 nucleotides line up with TRBD1. CDR1 and CDR2 (germline): SGHVS, FQNEAQ. The CDR3 is 17 residues long. Trimming cost V 6 bases and J 8 bases; bases outside gene matches: 17. DNA of the CDR3: TGTGCCAGCAGGCCAACGGACAGGGGGCGATCCTTTAGCGGCTACACCTTC. This translates into CASRPTDRGRSFSGYTF.

V gene TRBV27 combines with J gene TRBJ2-5; 11 nucleotides match TRBD2. There are 19 residues in the CDR3. Trimming at V came to 5 bases and at J to 4 bases, leaving 18 bases not matched to a gene. Germline V gene data show CDR1 as MNHEY and CDR2 as SMNVEV (reference sequence). As DNA, the CDR3 is TGTGCCAGCAGTCCCCTTCCACTAGCGGGGGTATTGGTTCCAGAGACCCAGTACTTC. As protein: CASSPLPLAGVLVPETQYF.

The chain uses TRBV29-1 and TRBJ2-7; D not certain. Trimming took off 3 bases at V and 0 bases at J, with 9 bases between the two ends. From germline, CDR1 is SQVTM and CDR2 ANQGSEA. The CDR3 runs to 13 residues. The CDR3 protein is CSVDGVDSYEQYF. The CDR3 coding sequence is TGCAGCGTTGATGGTGTTGACTCCTACGAGCAGTACTTC.

The chain has TRBV7-9 and TRBJ2-1, with 9 bases lining up with TRBD1. The CDR3 contains 16 residues. Germline trimming cut 3 bases from V and 2 bases from J; bases unmatched to any gene: 5. Germline V lookup: CDR1 SEHNR, CDR2 FQNEAQ (reference sequence). The DNA for the CDR3 is TGTGCCAGCAGCTTCGAGGACAGGGGACCCTACAATGAGCAGTTCTTC. This gives the protein CASSFEDRGPYNEQFF.

The V and J genes are TRBV7-9 and TRBJ1-4; tentative D call: TRBD1 (5 bases). The V gene lost 1 base and the J gene lost 8 bases, with 14 bases spanning the gap. There are 15 residues in the CDR3. Germline-derived CDR1 and CDR2 are SEHNR and FQNEAQ (reference sequence). The CDR3 DNA is TGTGCCAGCAGCTTAGGTCGGGGCCGGGAAGAAAAACTGTTTTTT. Its translation is CASSLGRGREEKLFF.

This clone has more than one count but fewer than ten. The chain couples TRBV7-9 to TRBJ2-5; a possible D gene is TRBD2 (6 bases). The CDR3 covers 13 residues. In germline, CDR1 is SEHNR, CDR2 FQNEAQ (reference sequence). The V end was cut by 5 bases, the J end by 1 base, with 8 bases between. Written as DNA, the CDR3 is TGTGCCAGCAGCCGGGACTCCCAAGAGACCCAGTACTTC. The encoded protein is CASSRDSQETQYF.

V is TRBV19 and J is TRBJ1-3; D may be TRBD1 (6 bases). The germline CDR1 and CDR2 sequences are LNHDA and SQIVND (reference sequence). The CDR3 runs to 14 residues. V dropped 7 bases and J dropped 3 bases, with 13 bases sitting between them. CDR3 bases: TGTGCCAGTACTTCAGGGGCTCTTGGAAACACCATATATTTT. Translation: CASTSGALGNTIYF.

The CDR3 nucleotides are TGCGCCAGCAGCGTCGACAGGGGAGCAACTGAAGCTTTCTTT. Residues: CASSVDRGATEAFF. The genes are TRBV5-1 and TRBJ1-1; 8 nucleotides agree with TRBD1. This CDR3 is 14 amino acids long. CDR1 is SGHRS, CDR2 YFSETQ, per germline. V trimming: 4 bases; J trimming: 5 bases; junction bases outside the gene matches: 7. The full variable domain, with the rest looked up from reference TRBV5-1 and TRBJ1-1, is KAGVTQTPRYLIKTRGQQVTLSCSPISGHRSVSWYQQTPGQGLQFLFEYFSETQRNKGNFPGRFSGRQFSNSRSEMNVSTLELGDSALYLCASSVDRGATEAFFGQGTRLTVV.

This chain connects TRBV5-4 to TRBJ1-5; D might be TRBD1 (6 bases). CDR1 SGHNT and CDR2 YYREEE come from the germline V gene (reference sequence). The length of the CDR3 is 15 residues. The germline V and J ends were trimmed by 0 bases and 4 bases, with 11 bases remaining between them. The CDR3 sequence: CASSLATGSNQPQHF. CDR3 DNA sequence: TGTGCCAGCAGCTTGGCAACAGGGTCGAATCAGCCCCAGCATTTT.

The chain joins TRBV9 to TRBJ2-2, with D hard to call. The V and J ends lost 3 bases and 0 bases respectively, with 9 bases between them. The CDR3 totals 15 residues. The germline V gene has CDR1 SGDLS and CDR2 YYNGEE. CDR3 residues: CASSADTANTGELFF. For the CDR3, the DNA is TGTGCCAGCAGCGCCGATACCGCGAACACCGGGGAGCTGTTTTTT.